This is a list of T cell receptor beta chains from one sample in a study of Graves' ophthalmopathy and Graves' hyperthyroidism. MiXCR, applied by TCRdb to the multiplex PCR reads, yields one record per CDR3 protein. The sample yields about 220,000 distinct CDR3 sequences, under 25% seen once. Material for sequencing was peripheral blood. The receptors derive from a woman aged 50 to 65 with Graves' ophthalmopathy. Each CDR3 is given with its conserved first and last residue. D genes are given only for firm matches. Rows give clone size only sometimes, using once, few, many, or a class for an expanded clone.

d_gene,j_gene,v_gene,abundance,CDR3nt,CDR3aa
TRBD2,TRBJ2-7,TRBV30,many,TGTGCCTGGAGTGTGGCTAGCGGGAGATTGCAGTACTTC,CAWSVASGRLQYF
.,TRBJ2-5,TRBV20-1,few,TGCAGTGCTAGACATCTTTGGCAAGAGACCCAGTACTTC,CSARHLWQETQYF
TRBD1,TRBJ2-7,TRBV5-5,.,TGTGCCAGCAGCCGGGACAGGACCTCCTACGAGCAGTACTTC,CASSRDRTSYEQYF
TRBD1,TRBJ2-7,TRBV6-5,many,TGTGCCAGCATCATAATACGGGGACAGGGCCACGAGCAGTACTTC,CASIIIRGQGHEQYF
.,TRBJ2-5,TRBV7-8,many,TGTGCCAGCAGCTTAAGAGGGTTCGATCGACAAGAGACCCAGTACTTC,CASSLRGFDRQETQYF
TRBD2,TRBJ2-5,TRBV12-5,few,TGTGCTAGTGGTTTGGTATTAGCGGGAAGAGAAGAGACCCAGTACTTC,CASGLVLAGREETQYF
TRBD2,TRBJ2-7,TRBV6-2/TRBV6-3,.,TGTGCCAGCAGTCCTACGACTAGCGGGAGTCGGTACTCCTACGAGCAGTACTTC,CASSPTTSGSRYSYEQYF
.,TRBJ1-3,TRBV2,many,TGTGCCAGCAGTCGGGAACGGGGGAGAGGTGGAAACACCATATATTTT,CASSRERGRGGNTIYF
.,TRBJ1-1,TRBV12-3/TRBV12-4,.,TGTGCCAGCAGTTTCTTGGGCCCAGACACTGAAGCTTTCTTT,CASSFLGPDTEAFF
.,TRBJ2-7,TRBV5-1,many,TGCGCCAGCAAGACCCAGGGTACGACGGACGAGCAGTACTTC,CASKTQGTTDEQYF
.,TRBJ1-6,TRBV29-1,many,TGCAGCGTTGAAAGTAGCCCTAATTCACCCCTCCACTTT,CSVESSPNSPLHF
TRBD2,TRBJ2-5,TRBV29-1,many,TGCAGCGTTGACCTAGTGGGGGGGGAGACCCAGTACTTC,CSVDLVGGETQYF
.,TRBJ2-2,TRBV19,.,TGTGCCAGTAGTATAACCCGCACCGGGGAGCTGTTTTTT,CASSITRTGELFF
.,TRBJ2-2,TRBV12-3/TRBV12-4,few,TGTGCCAGCAGTTTATACGGGGGCGCGAACACCGGGGAGCTGTTTTTT,CASSLYGGANTGELFF
.,TRBJ2-4,TRBV30,few,TGTGCCTGGAGTGGGGAATCCGGTAACATTCAGTACTTC,CAWSGESGNIQYF
.,TRBJ1-3,TRBV27,many,TGTGCCAGCAGTACCACCCCCGACAGGAGCTCTGGAAACACCATATATTTT,CASSTTPDRSSGNTIYF
.,TRBJ2-7,TRBV27,many,TGTGCCAGCAGTCCCTCGTTGAGGGGCGAGCAGTACTTC,CASSPSLRGEQYF
TRBD1,TRBJ1-5,TRBV30,many,TGTGCCTGGAGTGTCCAAACAGGGGTCAATCAGCCCCAGCATTTT,CAWSVQTGVNQPQHF
.,TRBJ1-6,TRBV15,.,TGTGCCACCAGCAGAGATGAAGGATTTAATTCACCCCTCCACTTT,CATSRDEGFNSPLHF
.,TRBJ1-2,TRBV27,many,TGTGCCAGCAGTTTCAGCGGACATCCGGGCTATGGCTACACCTTC,CASSFSGHPGYGYTF
.,TRBJ1-5,TRBV20-1,many,TGCAGTGCTAGAGTTAATAGCAATCAGCCCCAGCATTTT,CSARVNSNQPQHF
TRBD1,TRBJ2-5,TRBV6-5,many,TGTGCCAGCAGTTACTCTACCGGGACAGGCCAAGAGACCCAGTACTTC,CASSYSTGTGQETQYF
TRBD1,TRBJ1-2,TRBV7-2,many,TGTGCCAGCATCCTGACAGGGGGCGGCTATGGCTACACCTTC,CASILTGGGYGYTF
.,TRBJ2-5,TRBV7-9,few,TGTGCCAGCAGCCGATTGGAGACGTACCAAGAGACCCAGTACTTC,CASSRLETYQETQYF
TRBD1,TRBJ1-6,TRBV6-1,.,TGTGCCAGCAGTGACGGGACAGGGGACGTCGGGAATTCACCCCTCCACTTT,CASSDGTGDVGNSPLHF
TRBD2,TRBJ2-7,TRBV7-2,many,TGTGCCAGCAGCTTTACCCACGGACTAGCGGGAGATGAGCAGTACTTC,CASSFTHGLAGDEQYF
TRBD2,TRBJ2-5,TRBV7-9,.,TGTGCCAGCAGTCTTTGGACTAGCGGGGCCCAAGAGACCCAGTACTTC,CASSLWTSGAQETQYF
.,TRBJ1-3,TRBV6-1,many,TGTGCCAGCAGCCTATTTGGACGGAGCTCTGGAAACACCATATATTTT,CASSLFGRSSGNTIYF
.,TRBJ1-1,TRBV12-5,many,TGTGCTAGTGGCCGGGCCTTGGGGTTGAACACTGAAGCTTTCTTT,CASGRALGLNTEAFF
.,TRBJ1-2,TRBV13,many,TGTGCCAGCAGCCGTGACAGGTTATATGGCTACACCTTC,CASSRDRLYGYTF
TRBD1,TRBJ2-7,TRBV5-1,.,TGCGCCAGCAGCTTAAGAGTGGACAGGGCCGCCGAGCAGTACTTC,CASSLRVDRAAEQYF
TRBD2,TRBJ2-2,TRBV6-1,many,TGTGCCAGCCTCTCTCCAGCGGGAGCCTTCGGGGAGCTGTTTTTT,CASLSPAGAFGELFF
TRBD1,TRBJ2-2,TRBV5-1,few,TGCGCCAGCAGAGGGGGCACCCCGCCGAACACCGGGGAGCTGTTTTTT,CASRGGTPPNTGELFF
.,TRBJ1-1,TRBV12-3/TRBV12-4,many,TGTGCCAGCAGTTTTAATAGGGGCCAGAACACTGAAGCTTTCTTT,CASSFNRGQNTEAFF
.,TRBJ2-5,TRBV20-1,.,TGCAGTGCTAGCCCCGACGGAGGACAAGAGACCCAGTACTTC,CSASPDGGQETQYF
.,TRBJ1-5,TRBV7-2,.,TGTGCCAGCAGCCGGGCGGGAGGTAGCAATCAGCCCCAGCATTTT,CASSRAGGSNQPQHF
.,TRBJ2-6,TRBV7-9,few,TGTGCCAGCAGCAAACTAGCTAGCTCTCTGGACGTCCTGACTTTC,CASSKLASSLDVLTF
.,TRBJ2-5,TRBV6-1,many,TGTGCCAGCACTGGGGCTGGAGAGACCCAGTACTTC,CASTGAGETQYF
.,TRBJ1-6,TRBV7-2,many,TGTGCCAGCAGCTTAGGGAACCCCGTTTCACCCCTCCACTTT,CASSLGNPVSPLHF
.,TRBJ2-6,TRBV27,many,TGTGCCAGCAGACCCCGGACAGATTGGGCCGGGGCCAACGTCCTGACTTTC,CASRPRTDWAGANVLTF
.,TRBJ1-6,TRBV20-1,many,TGCAGTGCTACCCGCGTTGGGTTCCATAATTCACCCCTCCACTTT,CSATRVGFHNSPLHF
.,TRBJ2-5,TRBV20-1,.,TGCAGTGCCGCGCCTAGCGAGCAAGAGACCCAGTACTTC,CSAAPSEQETQYF
.,TRBJ1-5,TRBV7-3,many,TGTGCCAGCAGCTTAAGCGCCAATCAGCCCCAGCATTTT,CASSLSANQPQHF
TRBD2,TRBJ2-2,TRBV5-1,.,TGCGCCAGCACCCGGGCGGGGCTAGCGGGAACGTCCGGGAAGCTGTTTTTT,CASTRAGLAGTSGKLFF
.,TRBJ1-3,TRBV5-1,many,TGCGCCAGCAGTCCCGGGAGGGAAAGTGGCACCATATATTTT,CASSPGRESGTIYF
TRBD1,TRBJ1-1,TRBV4-1,.,TGCGCCAGCAGCCAAGCACAGGGGCGTACTGAAGCTTTCTTT,CASSQAQGRTEAFF
.,TRBJ1-3,TRBV28,.,TGTGCCAGCAGCCCGGGACTCCTCACCATATATTTT,CASSPGLLTIYF
TRBD1,TRBJ2-7,TRBV15,few,TGTGCCACCAGCAGGGACCGGTACAGGGGCCCCTACGAGCAGTACTTC,CATSRDRYRGPYEQYF
TRBD2,TRBJ2-5,TRBV7-9,once,TGTGCCAGCGGCGATAGCGGGAGGGCAGCTGAGACCCAGTACTTC,CASGDSGRAAETQYF
.,TRBJ2-5,TRBV7-9,.,TGTGCCAGCAGCTTAGCGGGCCCCCCCCAAGAGACCCAGTACTTC,CASSLAGPPQETQYF
.,TRBJ1-6,TRBV5-1,few,TGCGCCAGCAGCTTGGACCCCGGGTGGGATTCACCCCTCCACTTT,CASSLDPGWDSPLHF
.,TRBJ2-7,TRBV6-2/TRBV6-3,many,TGTGCCAGCAGTTACGGGCAGGGGGGGTACGAGCAGTACTTC,CASSYGQGGYEQYF
TRBD1,TRBJ1-2,TRBV27,many,TGTGCCAGCAGGGACAGGGAGGACTATGGCTACACCTTC,CASRDREDYGYTF
.,TRBJ2-4,TRBV6-2/TRBV6-3,medium-sized,TGTGCCAGCAGATTACATGGCTCAGCCAAAAACATTCAGTACTTC,CASRLHGSAKNIQYF